These 30 T cell receptor beta chains were sequenced from one sample in a study of cytomegalovirus exposure and HLA in healthy donors. The study ran its PCR with 60 Vbeta and 13 Jbeta primers. This table comes from immunoSEQ multiplex PCR, and its TCRdb copy is limited to in-frame clones, with some not included. This sample has around 190,000 clones, with under 85% found just once. Input material: PBMCs. The source of these receptors is a young woman in good health and CMV-seronegative.

This clone came up a few times. The J gene is TRBJ2-3, the V gene TRBV11-3; a possible D gene is TRBD1 (5 bases). Germline V gives CDR1 SGHNT, CDR2 YENEEA. V dropped 5 bases and J dropped 2 bases, with 14 bases sitting between them. The CDR3 is 15 amino acids. The CDR3 is CASSPSGRVTDTQYF. The CDR3 nucleotides read TGTGCCAGCAGCCCGAGTGGCAGGGTCACAGATACGCAGTATTTT. Combining the CDR3 with reference TRBV11-3 and TRBJ2-3 gives the whole variable domain EAGVVQSPRYKIIEKKQPVAFWCNPISGHNTLYWYLQNLGQGPELLIRYENEEAVDDSQLPKDRFSAERLKGVDSTLKIQPAELGDSAVYLCASSPSGRVTDTQYFGPGTRLTVL.

The chain recombines TRBV7-6 with TRBJ1-5; D uncertain. V lost 2 bases and J 0 bases, leaving 11 bases between the germline ends. This CDR3 has 16 amino acids. Germline V gene data show CDR1 as SGHVS and CDR2 as FNYEAQ. Written as DNA, the CDR3 is TGTGCCAGCAGCTTATATGGAGAGGATAGCAATCAGCCCCAGCATTTT. Amino acids: CASSLYGEDSNQPQHF.

The chain links TRBV11-3 to TRBJ1-4; 7 bases are a match to TRBD1. Germline V gene lookup returns CDR1 SGHNT and CDR2 YENEEA. The CDR3 length is 15 residues. J was trimmed by 6 bases and V by 4 bases; bases with no gene match: 8. CDR3 DNA sequence: TGTGCCAGCAGCTCGGACAGGCAGAGGGATGAAAAACTGTTTTTT. Protein sequence: CASSSDRQRDEKLFF.

This sequence joins TRBV9 and TRBJ2-2, with 8 bases matching TRBD2. The trim removed 4 bases at V and 3 bases at J, leaving 5 bases unmatched. Germline loops: CDR1 SGDLS, CDR2 YYNGEE. CDR3 length: 15 residues. Here the CDR3 DNA reads TGTGCCAGCAGCTCGGGACTAGGGTACACCGGGGAGCTGTTTTTT. Its translation is CASSSGLGYTGELFF. The whole variable domain, filled in from reference TRBV9 and TRBJ2-2, reads DSGVTQTPKHLITATGQRVTLRCSPRSGDLSVYWYQQSLDQGLQFLIQYYNGEERAKGNILERFSAQQFPDLHSELNLSSLELGDSALYFCASSSGLGYTGELFFGEGSRLTVL.

The chain uses TRBV30 and TRBJ2-5, with TRBD2 matching over 7 bases. CDR1 is GTSNPN, CDR2 SVGIG, per germline (reference sequence). CDR3 length: 13 amino acids. V shed 1 base and J 3 bases; nucleotides not matched to a gene: 2. The CDR3 spells CAWSGGGEETQYF. The DNA of the CDR3 is TGTGCCTGGAGTGGGGGGGGTGAAGAGACCCAGTACTTC.

This clone was observed a single time. The V and J genes are TRBV28 and TRBJ2-2, with a weak D call TRBD1 (5 bases). This CDR3 has 12 amino acids. Trimming shortened V by 6 bases and J by 7 bases, and 9 bases separated the two germline ends. Germline V gene sequence: CDR1 MDHEN, CDR2 SYDVKM. The CDR3 loop reads CASRLGVGELFF. The CDR3 DNA sequence: TGTGCCAGCAGGCTAGGGGTCGGGGAGCTGTTTTTT. The whole variable domain, filled in from reference TRBV28 and TRBJ2-2, reads DVKVTQSSRYLVKRTGEKVFLECVQDMDHENMFWYRQDPGLGLRLIYFSYDVKMKEKGDIPEGYSVSREKKERFSLILESASTNQTSMYLCASRLGVGELFFGEGSRLTVL.

In its sample, this clone was seen once. The chain employs TRBV9 and TRBJ2-2; D is perhaps TRBD1 (5 bases). This CDR3 comprises 16 residues. Trimming shortened V by 4 bases and J by 3 bases, and 16 bases separated the two germline ends. The germline V gene encodes CDR1 SGDLS and CDR2 YYNGEE. DNA of the CDR3: TGTGCCAGCAGCCCCCGTCCGACAGAGTACACCGGGGAGCTGTTTTTT. This translates into CASSPRPTEYTGELFF.

The V gene is TRBV4-2, the J gene TRBJ1-4, with 10 bases that match TRBD1. Germline-derived CDR1 and CDR2 are LGHNA and YNFKEQ. The length of the CDR3 is 17 residues. The V gene end was trimmed by 3 bases and the J gene end by 3 bases; junction bases not matched to a gene: 7. Here the CDR3 reads CASSHTRDRGANEKLFF. CDR3 DNA sequence: TGTGCCAGCAGCCATACCCGGGACAGGGGAGCTAATGAAAAACTGTTTTTT.

V is TRBV2 and J is TRBJ1-1; possibly TRBD1 for D (6 bases). Between the trimmed V and J ends, which lost 6 bases and 5 bases, there was a span of 13 bases. The V gene's germline CDR1 is SNHLY and CDR2 FYNNEI. The CDR3 loop spans 13 amino acids. The CDR3 here is CASRQGIGTEAFF. CDR3 coding DNA: TGTGCCAGCAGGCAGGGGATAGGGACTGAAGCTTTCTTT.

The chain combines TRBV2 with TRBJ2-7, with unresolved D. Germline CDR1 and CDR2: SNHLY and FYNNEI. The CDR3 has 16 residues. Between the trimmed V and J ends, which lost 2 bases and 0 bases, there was a span of 14 bases. In nucleotides, the CDR3 is TGTGCCAGCAGTGAAAGCGCTGGCAAGAGCTCCTACGAGCAGTACTTC. Its protein is CASSESAGKSSYEQYF.

The J gene is TRBJ2-3, the V gene TRBV28; 7 bases fit TRBD2. V shed 5 bases, J shed 3 bases, and the junction held 8 bases outside the gene matches. The CDR3 is 15 residues long. Germline-derived CDR1 and CDR2 are MDHEN and SYDVKM. The CDR3 DNA is TGTGCCAGCAGTGGGCGGGAGAAGGGGACAGATACGCAGTATTTT. This codes for CASSGREKGTDTQYF.

This clone was recorded once. The chain has TRBV10-2 and TRBJ2-2; tentative D call: TRBD1 (7 bases). This CDR3 comprises 13 residues. The ends were cut back, 8 bases at V and 4 bases at J, with 11 bases in the middle. Per the germline V gene, CDR1 is WSHSY and CDR2 is SAAADI. CDR3 in amino acids: CASHRGGTGELFF. CDR3 sequence (DNA): TGCGCCAGCCACAGGGGAGGCACCGGGGAGCTGTTTTTT.

The V call is TRBV7-9, the J call TRBJ1-6; D gene ambiguous. CDR3 length equals 12 residues. V was trimmed by 6 bases and J by 9 bases, leaving 9 bases between them. In germline, CDR1 is SEHNR, CDR2 FQNEAQ (reference sequence). This chain's CDR3 is CASSTPGSPLHF. The CDR3 nucleotides are TGTGCCAGCAGTACCCCAGGTTCACCCCTCCACTTT.

This CDR3 reads CAISDGTGRGTDTQYF. In nucleotides, the CDR3 is TGTGCCATCAGTGACGGGACAGGGAGGGGCACAGATACGCAGTATTTT. This chain uses TRBV10-3 with TRBJ2-3, with 9 bases identical to TRBD1. Germline V gene sequence: CDR1 ENHRY, CDR2 SYGVKD. The length of the CDR3 is 16 residues. Losses at the gene ends were 3 bases for V and 1 base for J; bases not matched to a gene: 5.

The V and J genes are TRBV6-1 and TRBJ2-3; D ambiguous. Germline V gene lookup returns CDR1 MNHNS and CDR2 SASEGT. The V gene lost 1 base and the J gene lost 5 bases, with 7 bases spanning the gap. The CDR3 is made up of 13 amino acids. The CDR3 is CASSEDGGDTQYF. In nucleotides, the CDR3 is TGTGCCAGCAGTGAAGACGGTGGAGATACGCAGTATTTT.

This clone showed up just a few times. The V gene is TRBV5-1, the J gene TRBJ2-5; 7 bases are a match to TRBD2. The CDR3 has 17 residues. V shed 0 bases and J 3 bases; nucleotides not matched to a gene: 11. CDR1 and CDR2 from the germline V gene are SGHRS and YFSETQ. The CDR3 reads CASSLEGGGVIEETQYF. In nucleotides, the CDR3 is TGCGCCAGCAGCTTGGAGGGCGGGGGAGTCATCGAAGAGACCCAGTACTTC.

In this sample, this clone turned up once. The chain links TRBV14 to TRBJ2-1; TRBD2 might be the D (6 bases). V gave up 4 bases and J gave up 13 bases, with 14 bases separating them. The CDR3 contains 12 residues. The germline V gene encodes CDR1 SGHDN and CDR2 FVKESK. The CDR3 here is CASSPRSGDQFF. CDR3 coding DNA: TGTGCCAGCAGCCCTCGTTCGGGGGATCAGTTCTTC. The whole variable domain, filled in from reference TRBV14 and TRBJ2-1, reads EAGVTQFPSHSVIEKGQTVTLRCDPISGHDNLYWYRRVMGKEIKFLLHFVKESKQDESGMPNNRFLAERTGGTYSTLKVQPAELEDSGVYFCASSPRSGDQFFGPGTRLTVL.

This clone was observed a single time. This CDR3 is CASSPRWEDSYEQYF. The CDR3 bases are TGTGCCAGCAGTCCCCGATGGGAGGACTCCTACGAGCAGTACTTC. The chain combines TRBV28 with TRBJ2-7, with a tentative D call TRBD2 (6 bases). Trimming removed 5 bases at V and 0 bases at J, with 14 bases between. CDR3 size: 15 residues. Germline CDR1 reads MDHEN; CDR2 reads SYDVKM.

Written as DNA, the CDR3 is TGTGCCAGCAGCTTGGTGTGGCGGGGGGGTGTCAATGAGCAGTTCTTC. It yields the protein CASSLVWRGGVNEQFF. The chain carries TRBV5-6 and TRBJ2-1; 9 bases are shared with TRBD2. The trim removed 0 bases at V and 6 bases at J, leaving 7 bases unmatched. The germline CDR1 and CDR2 sequences are SGHDT and YYEEEE. This CDR3 spans 16 amino acids.

The V and J genes are TRBV7-9 and TRBJ2-6; perhaps TRBD1 as D (5 bases). CDR1 and CDR2 (germline): SEHNR, FQNEAQ (reference sequence). The CDR3 is 15 amino acids. Trimming left V 5 bases short and J 0 bases short, with 8 bases between. The DNA for the CDR3 is TGTGCCAGCAGCGACAGCTCCTCTGGGGCCAACGTCCTGACTTTC. As protein: CASSDSSSGANVLTF.

Only one count was recorded for this clone. The chain recombines TRBV2 with TRBJ2-1, with 7 bases fitting TRBD1. J gave up 6 bases and V 3 bases, and 8 bases lay outside the gene matches. Germline lookup yields CDR1 SNHLY and CDR2 FYNNEI. This CDR3 spans 15 amino acids. For the CDR3, the DNA is TGTGCCAGCAGTGATAGACAGGACAGGTTCAATGAGCAGTTCTTC. Encoded protein: CASSDRQDRFNEQFF.

The chain uses TRBV6-5 and TRBJ2-2; D ambiguous. This CDR3 comprises 16 residues. Per the germline V gene, CDR1 is MNHEY and CDR2 is SVGAGI. Between the trimmed V and J ends, which lost 2 bases and 3 bases, there was a span of 13 bases. CDR3 in amino acids: CASSYLPSGYTGELFF. The CDR3 region has the DNA TGTGCCAGCAGTTACCTTCCTTCCGGGTACACCGGGGAGCTGTTTTTT.

The chain is built from TRBV9 and TRBJ1-5; TRBD1 is a possible D gene (6 bases). Trimming stripped 4 bases from V and 3 bases from J, with 17 bases between. CDR3 size: 16 residues. CDR1 and CDR2 from the germline V gene are SGDLS and YYNGEE. The CDR3 coding sequence is TGTGCCAGCAGCCCCGGGGGGCAGGGTCCCAATCAGCCCCAGCATTTT. Protein product: CASSPGGQGPNQPQHF.

The rearrangement links TRBV7-2 to TRBJ2-5; D gene uncertain. Germline CDR1 is SGHTA and CDR2 is FQGNSA. This CDR3 comprises 12 residues. V gave up 5 bases and J gave up 4 bases, with 8 bases separating them. CDR3 coding DNA: TGTGCCAGCAGCCGTAATTTAGAGACCCAGTACTTC. Its translation is CASSRNLETQYF.

V is TRBV2 and J is TRBJ2-7; maybe TRBD1 (6 bases). Germline V gene data show CDR1 as SNHLY and CDR2 as FYNNEI. CDR3 length: 14 residues. Trimming removed 7 bases from V and 3 bases from J, with 16 bases in between. The chain's CDR3 is CASNRFGTNYEQYF. The DNA for the CDR3 is TGTGCCAGCAACCGATTTGGGACAAACTACGAGCAGTACTTC.

The rearrangement uses TRBV5-6 and TRBJ1-3, with TRBD1 matching over 7 bases. Trimming cost V 0 bases and J 1 base; bases outside gene matches: 4. This CDR3 has 16 residues. CDR1 is SGHDT and CDR2 is YYEEEE in the germline V gene. The CDR3: CASSLVDRTSGNTIYF. The CDR3, as DNA: TGTGCCAGCAGCTTGGTGGACAGGACTTCTGGAAACACCATATATTTT.

The V gene is TRBV6-5, the J gene TRBJ2-7; a weak D match, TRBD2 (5 bases). The CDR3 is 14 amino acids. Trimming stripped 5 bases from V and 0 bases from J, with 11 bases between. CDR1 is MNHEY, CDR2 SVGAGI, per germline. The CDR3: CASSPSADSYEQYF. Here the CDR3 DNA reads TGTGCCAGCAGTCCCTCAGCGGACTCCTACGAGCAGTACTTC.

The chain is built from TRBV27 and TRBJ1-5; D not certain. This CDR3 is 15 amino acids long. Trimming removed 3 bases at V and 7 bases at J, with 16 bases between. Per the germline V gene, CDR1 is MNHEY and CDR2 is SMNVEV (reference sequence). The CDR3 is CASSLVAGIGQPQHF. In DNA form, the CDR3 reads TGTGCCAGCAGTTTGGTTGCGGGGATCGGGCAGCCCCAGCATTTT.

The V gene is TRBV18, the J gene TRBJ2-7; a possible D gene is TRBD2 (9 bases). V dropped 2 bases and J dropped 6 bases, with 20 bases sitting between them. The CDR3 spans 16 residues. Germline lookup yields CDR1 KGHSH and CDR2 LQKENI. The CDR3 nucleotides are TGTGCCAGCTCACCAGCGGGGGGGGCAGGGGGCGGCGAGCAGTACTTC. Protein sequence: CASSPAGGAGGGEQYF. Full variable domain (missing parts from reference TRBV18 and TRBJ2-7): NAGVMQNPRHLVRRRGQEARLRCSPMKGHSHVYWYRQLPEEGLKFMVYLQKENIIDESGMPKERFSAEFPKEGPSILRIQQVVRGDSAAYFCASSPAGGAGGGEQYFGPGTRLTVT.

The J gene is TRBJ1-5, the V gene TRBV19; a possible D gene is TRBD1 (6 bases). The ends were cut back, 5 bases at V and 5 bases at J, with 13 bases in the middle. Germline CDR1 and CDR2: LNHDA and SQIVND (reference sequence). This CDR3 contains 14 residues. The chain's CDR3 is CASSYTGLDQPQHF. CDR3 DNA sequence: TGTGCCAGTAGTTATACAGGGTTGGATCAGCCCCAGCATTTT.